A single sample is the source of the 27 T cell receptor beta chains below, sequenced in a study of blood T cell repertoires in COVID-19. Clones were read by immunoSEQ multiplex PCR, and TCRdb kept only the in-frame ones, dropping some. The sample shows tens of thousands of clones, roughly 90% of them seen only once. The material sequenced was peripheral blood. The receptors derive from an older man with COVID-19, enrolled during active disease.

This chain joins TRBV29-1 and TRBJ2-7; tentatively, D is TRBD1 (6 bases). The CDR3 is 14 residues long. The germline CDR1 and CDR2 sequences are SQVTM and ANQGSEA. Trimming pared 3 bases from V and 1 base from J, leaving 13 bases between. The CDR3 loop is CSVEGAGKSYEQYF. CDR3 coding DNA: TGCAGCGTTGAGGGGGCAGGGAAGTCCTACGAGCAGTACTTC.

The chain carries TRBV24-1 and TRBJ2-3; TRBD2 is a possible D gene (6 bases). The CDR3 contains 14 residues. Per the germline V gene, CDR1 is KGHDR and CDR2 is SFDVKD. The V end lost 7 bases, the J end lost 3 bases, and 13 bases lay between the germline ends. CDR3 in DNA: TGTGCCACCAGCCGGGACTCTATAACAGATACGCAGTATTTT. It yields the protein CATSRDSITDTQYF.

The V and J genes are TRBV28 and TRBJ1-1, with 8 nucleotides matching TRBD1. With V trimmed by 3 bases and J by 5 bases, 8 bases remained unmatched. This CDR3 spans 15 amino acids. Germline CDR1 is MDHEN and CDR2 is SYDVKM. In DNA form, the CDR3 reads TGTGCCAGCAGTTTGCCAGGGGGCGCGGGGACTGAAGCTTTCTTT. Translation gives CASSLPGGAGTEAFF.

J is TRBJ2-2 and V is TRBV10-1; TRBD2 agrees at 9 bases. This CDR3 comprises 15 residues. The trim removed 4 bases at V and 5 bases at J, leaving 5 bases unmatched. Germline CDR1 and CDR2: WNHNN and SYGVQD (reference sequence). CDR3 in amino acids: CASSVAGGRTGELFF. CDR3 DNA: TGCGCCAGCAGTGTCGCGGGGGGGAGGACCGGGGAGCTGTTTTTT.

The chain uses TRBV11-3 and TRBJ2-5, with D unclear. CDR1 SGHNT and CDR2 YENEEA come from the germline V gene. The length of the CDR3 is 12 residues. The V gene lost 5 bases and the J gene lost 2 bases, with 6 bases spanning the gap. CDR3 nucleotides: TGTGCCAGCAGCCTCGAGCAAGAGACCCAGTACTTC. It is translated as CASSLEQETQYF.

This chain connects TRBV6-5 to TRBJ1-5, with D hard to call. CDR3 size: 13 residues. Per the germline V gene, CDR1 is MNHEY and CDR2 is SVGAGI. The V end was cut by 10 bases, the J end by 6 bases, with 16 bases between. The CDR3 nucleotides are TGTGCCACTCACTCCCGGGAGGGTCAGCCCCAGCATTTT. Residues: CATHSREGQPQHF.

This sequence joins TRBV10-3 and TRBJ1-1; unclear D gene. The V end lost 2 bases, the J end lost 5 bases, and 12 bases lay between the germline ends. The CDR3 covers 14 residues. Looked up from germline, CDR1 is ENHRY and CDR2 is SYGVKD. CDR3 in DNA: TGTGCCATCAGTGAGGGCAGTATGGCAACTGAAGCTTTCTTT. This gives the protein CAISEGSMATEAFF.

The J gene is TRBJ1-1, the V gene TRBV10-3; no firm D call. This CDR3 region has 13 residues. Per germline, CDR1 ENHRY and CDR2 SYGVKD. Trimming left V 4 bases short and J 1 base short, with 7 bases between. CDR3 in DNA: TGTGCCATCAGTGGTGCGAAGAACACTGAAGCTTTCTTT. Residues: CAISGAKNTEAFF.

The rearrangement joins TRBV10-3 to TRBJ1-2, with D perhaps TRBD1 (5 bases). Germline V gives CDR1 ENHRY, CDR2 SYGVKD. CDR3 size: 12 residues. Between the trimmed V and J ends, which lost 7 bases and 3 bases, there was a span of 9 bases. CDR3 sequence reads: CAITAGHYGYTF. The CDR3 DNA is TGTGCCATCACAGCAGGGCACTATGGCTACACCTTC.

The J gene is TRBJ2-3, the V gene TRBV18, with D maybe TRBD1 (6 bases). CDR1 and CDR2 (germline): KGHSH, LQKENI. V was pared by 3 bases and J by 6 bases, with 13 bases between. The CDR3 length is 14 residues. DNA for the CDR3: TGTGCCAGCTCACCCAGGACAGCTCCGGATACGCAGTATTTT. It yields the protein CASSPRTAPDTQYF.

The genes are TRBV2 and TRBJ2-5; D gene unclear. Germline CDR1 reads SNHLY; CDR2 reads FYNNEI. V lost 7 bases and J lost 0, with 12 bases in between. The CDR3 has 14 residues. The CDR3 DNA sequence: TGTGCCAGCAATATTGCCAGGCACCAAGAGACCCAGTACTTC. It translates to CASNIARHQETQYF.

The chain couples TRBV14 to TRBJ1-6; 7 bases match TRBD1. The CDR3 is 18 amino acids. The J segment lost 0 bases and the V segment lost 0 bases, leaving 5 bases of the junction unmatched. CDR1 SGHDN and CDR2 FVKESK come from the germline V gene. Written as DNA, the CDR3 is TGTGCCAGCAGCCAAGATTACTACAGGGGCTCCTATAATTCACCCCTCCACTTT. Translating gives CASSQDYYRGSYNSPLHF.

The chain uses TRBV7-3 and TRBJ1-2; D unclear. CDR1 SGHTA and CDR2 FQGTGA come from the germline V gene. The V end was cut by 4 bases, the J end by 5 bases, with 11 bases between. The CDR3 loop spans 13 amino acids. CDR3 in DNA: TGTGCCAGCAGCTCGGGTCCAGCTTATGGCTACACCTTC. Amino acids: CASSSGPAYGYTF. Full variable domain (remainder filled in from reference TRBV7-3 and TRBJ1-2): GAGVSQTPSNKVTEKGKYVELRCDPISGHTALYWYRQSLGQGPEFLIYFQGTGAADDSGLPNDRFFAVRPEGSVSTLKIQRTERGDSAVYLCASSSGPAYGYTFGSGTRLTVV.

The V and J genes are TRBV2 and TRBJ2-5; D may be TRBD2 (5 bases). The CDR3 extends over 15 amino acids. V was shortened by 1 base and J by 2 bases, with 11 bases between the two germline ends. Germline V gene data show CDR1 as SNHLY and CDR2 as FYNNEI. Here the CDR3 DNA reads TGTGCCAGCAGTGAAGGAGGGAGCAGGCAAGAGACCCAGTACTTC. Translated: CASSEGGSRQETQYF.

The chain couples TRBV15 to TRBJ2-2; 7 bases match TRBD1. CDR1 and CDR2 (germline): LNHNV, YYDKDF (reference sequence). There are 17 residues in the CDR3. Germline trimming cut 4 bases from V and 3 bases from J; bases unmatched to any gene: 11. The chain's CDR3 is CATSISGGQPYTGELFF. The CDR3 coding sequence is TGTGCCACCAGCATTTCAGGGGGACAGCCTTACACCGGGGAGCTGTTTTTT.

The rearrangement uses TRBV19 and TRBJ2-3, with a tentative D call TRBD2 (6 bases). Germline V gene lookup returns CDR1 LNHDA and CDR2 SQIVND (reference sequence). There are 15 residues in the CDR3. V was cut by 5 bases and J by 0 bases, with 12 bases left in between. The CDR3 region has the DNA TGTGCCAGTAGTGGGCGGGACCCTAGCACAGATACGCAGTATTTT. Translation gives CASSGRDPSTDTQYF. Full variable domain (missing parts from reference TRBV19 and TRBJ2-3): DGGITQSPKYLFRKEGQNVTLSCEQNLNHDAMYWYRQDPGQGLRLIYYSQIVNDFQKGDIAEGYSVSREKKESFPLTVTSAQKNPTAFYLCASSGRDPSTDTQYFGPGTRLTVL.

The J gene is TRBJ1-5, the V gene TRBV27, with D uncertain. Trimming pared 5 bases from V and 11 bases from J, leaving 22 bases between. The CDR3 loop spans 15 amino acids. Germline CDR1 and CDR2: MNHEY and SMNVEV (reference sequence). As DNA, the CDR3 is TGTGCCAGCAGTGAGCAAGGACCAGCCCCGGGGACCCAGCATTTT. Translated, it gives CASSEQGPAPGTQHF.

The count of this clone is one. The chain recombines TRBV6-2 or TRBV6-3 with TRBJ2-7, with D possibly being TRBD2 (5 bases). Trimming pared 5 bases from V and 5 bases from J, leaving 16 bases between. The V gene's germline CDR1 is MNHEY and CDR2 SVGEGT. The CDR3 runs 14 residues. The CDR3 region has the DNA TGTGCCAGCAGTCATCCGGGGATTCAACACGAGCAGTACTTC. Encoded protein: CASSHPGIQHEQYF.

The chain is built from TRBV2 and TRBJ2-2; D gene ambiguous. Germline assignment: CDR1 SNHLY and CDR2 FYNNEI. The CDR3 consists of 13 residues. The ends were cut back, 8 bases at V and 0 bases at J, with 7 bases in the middle. DNA for the CDR3: TGTGCCAGCTCATCAGCGAACACCGGGGAGCTGTTTTTT. As protein: CASSSANTGELFF.

The V gene is TRBV7-3, the J gene TRBJ2-5; maybe TRBD1 (5 bases). V lost 5 bases and J 7 bases, leaving 14 bases between the germline ends. The CDR3 is made up of 13 amino acids. Germline CDR1 SGHTA, CDR2 FQGTGA. The CDR3 region is CASSLDRFGTQYF. CDR3 sequence (DNA): TGTGCCAGCAGCCTAGACAGATTCGGGACCCAGTACTTC.

The chain's CDR3 is CASIKDRSSYNSPLHF. CDR3 DNA: TGTGCCAGCATAAAGGACAGGAGCTCCTATAATTCACCCCTCCACTTT. The rearrangement joins TRBV2 to TRBJ1-6; 7 nucleotides line up with TRBD1. This CDR3 region has 16 residues. CDR1 and CDR2 (germline): SNHLY, FYNNEI. After removal of 7 bases from V and 0 bases from J, the junction contained 6 bases not matched to a gene.

This clone was detected once. The chain combines TRBV10-3 with TRBJ2-2; 8 nucleotides line up with TRBD1. The CDR3 is 15 residues long. V lost 2 bases and J lost 4; bases outside the gene matches: 3. Germline V gene sequence: CDR1 ENHRY, CDR2 SYGVKD. CDR3 DNA: TGTGCCATCAGTGAGCCTGGACAGGGCACCGGGGAGCTGTTTTTT. Translation gives CAISEPGQGTGELFF.

The genes are TRBV7-3 and TRBJ1-6; TRBD1 matches at 8 bases. After removal of 5 bases from V and 7 bases from J, the junction contained 7 bases not matched to a gene. The CDR3 is made up of 15 amino acids. Germline assignment: CDR1 SGHTA and CDR2 FQGTGA. In DNA form, the CDR3 reads TGTGCCAGCAGCATAGACAGGGGTTGGAATTCACCCCTCCACTTT. Its protein product is CASSIDRGWNSPLHF.

The chain has TRBV5-1 and TRBJ2-1; 9 bases are a match to TRBD2. The CDR3 is 16 residues long. Germline CDR1 is SGHRS and CDR2 is YFSETQ. The trim removed 1 base at V and 1 base at J, leaving 3 bases unmatched. In DNA form, the CDR3 reads TGCGCCAGCAGCTTGATCAGCGGGGGGTCCTACAATGAGCAGTTCTTC. It specifies CASSLISGGSYNEQFF.

The table lists this clone with a count of one. DNA for the CDR3: TGTGCCAGCAGTTCAAACACTGAAGCTTTCTTT. Translating it yields CASSSNTEAFF. The V and J genes are TRBV6-5 and TRBJ1-1; D call uncertain. Trimming left V 4 bases short and J 2 bases short, with 2 bases between. The CDR3 is 11 residues long. Germline V lookup: CDR1 MNHEY, CDR2 SVGAGI.

The chain links TRBV7-9 to TRBJ2-2; possibly TRBD1 for D (7 bases). Germline CDR1 is SEHNR and CDR2 is FQNEAQ (reference sequence). V was cut by 5 bases and J by 5 bases, with 18 bases left in between. The CDR3 contains 16 residues. The CDR3 is CASSRGGGSRTGELFF. The CDR3 DNA sequence: TGTGCCAGCAGCCGAGGAGGGGGCTCGAGGACCGGGGAGCTGTTTTTT.

The rearrangement links TRBV4-1 to TRBJ1-2; 7 bases are a match to TRBD1. V shed 1 base, J shed 4 bases, and the junction held 9 bases outside the gene matches. The germline gives CDR1 MGHRA, CDR2 YSYEKL. This CDR3 has 16 residues. The CDR3 DNA follows: TGCGCCAGCAGCCAAGGGCCGACAGGGCTCGTCTATGGCTACACCTTC. Amino acid sequence: CASSQGPTGLVYGYTF.